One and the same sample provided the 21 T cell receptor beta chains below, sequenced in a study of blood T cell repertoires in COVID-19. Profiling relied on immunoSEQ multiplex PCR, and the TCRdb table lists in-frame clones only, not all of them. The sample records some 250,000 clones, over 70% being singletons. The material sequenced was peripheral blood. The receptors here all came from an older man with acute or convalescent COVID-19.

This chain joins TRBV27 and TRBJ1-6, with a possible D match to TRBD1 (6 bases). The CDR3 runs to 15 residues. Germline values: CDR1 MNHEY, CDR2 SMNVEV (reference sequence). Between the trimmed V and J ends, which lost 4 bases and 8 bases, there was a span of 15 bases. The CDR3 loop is CASSSPSRGYSPLHF. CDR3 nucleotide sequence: TGTGCCAGCAGTTCCCCCAGCAGGGGTTATTCACCCCTCCACTTT.

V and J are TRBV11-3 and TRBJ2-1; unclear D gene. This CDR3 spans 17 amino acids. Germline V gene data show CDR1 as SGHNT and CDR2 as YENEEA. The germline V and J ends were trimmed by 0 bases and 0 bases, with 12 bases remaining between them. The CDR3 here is CASSLEGEASSYNEQFF. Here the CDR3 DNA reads TGTGCCAGCAGCTTAGAAGGCGAAGCGAGCTCCTACAATGAGCAGTTCTTC.

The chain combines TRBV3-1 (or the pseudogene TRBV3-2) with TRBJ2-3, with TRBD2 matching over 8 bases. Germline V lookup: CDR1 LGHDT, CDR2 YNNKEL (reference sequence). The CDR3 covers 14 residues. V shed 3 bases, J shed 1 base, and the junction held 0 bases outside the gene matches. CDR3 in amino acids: CASSQTSGTDTQYF. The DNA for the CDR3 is TGTGCCAGCAGCCAGACTAGCGGCACAGATACGCAGTATTTT.

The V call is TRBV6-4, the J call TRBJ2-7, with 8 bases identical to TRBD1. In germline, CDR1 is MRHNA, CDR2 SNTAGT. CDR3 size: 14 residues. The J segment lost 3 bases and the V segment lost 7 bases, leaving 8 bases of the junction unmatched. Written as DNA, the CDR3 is TGTGCCAGCATTGGACAGGGAGCCTACTACGAGCAGTACTTC. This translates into CASIGQGAYYEQYF.

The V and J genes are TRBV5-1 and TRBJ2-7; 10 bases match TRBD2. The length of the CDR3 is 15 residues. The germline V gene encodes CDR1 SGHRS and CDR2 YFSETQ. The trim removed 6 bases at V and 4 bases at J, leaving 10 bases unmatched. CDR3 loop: CASTGSGRSSYEQYF. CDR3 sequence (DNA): TGCGCCAGCACGGGTAGCGGGAGGTCAAGTTACGAGCAGTACTTC. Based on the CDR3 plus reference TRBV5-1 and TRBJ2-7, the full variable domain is KAGVTQTPRYLIKTRGQQVTLSCSPISGHRSVSWYQQTPGQGLQFLFEYFSETQRNKGNFPGRFSGRQFSNSRSEMNVSTLELGDSALYLCASTGSGRSSYEQYFGPGTRLTVT.

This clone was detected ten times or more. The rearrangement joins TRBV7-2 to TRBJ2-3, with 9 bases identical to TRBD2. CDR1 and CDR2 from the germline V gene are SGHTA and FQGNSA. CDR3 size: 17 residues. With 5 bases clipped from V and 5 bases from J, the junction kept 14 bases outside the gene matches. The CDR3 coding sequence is TGTGCCAGCAGCCCGACGAGACTAGCGGTTTTTCGAGATACGCAGTATTTT. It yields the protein CASSPTRLAVFRDTQYF.

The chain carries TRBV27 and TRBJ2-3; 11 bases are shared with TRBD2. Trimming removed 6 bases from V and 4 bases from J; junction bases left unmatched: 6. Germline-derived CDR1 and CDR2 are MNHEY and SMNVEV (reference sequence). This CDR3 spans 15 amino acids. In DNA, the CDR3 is TGTGCCAGCAGCCCTATAGCGGGGGGGGCAGATACGCAGTATTTT. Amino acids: CASSPIAGGADTQYF.

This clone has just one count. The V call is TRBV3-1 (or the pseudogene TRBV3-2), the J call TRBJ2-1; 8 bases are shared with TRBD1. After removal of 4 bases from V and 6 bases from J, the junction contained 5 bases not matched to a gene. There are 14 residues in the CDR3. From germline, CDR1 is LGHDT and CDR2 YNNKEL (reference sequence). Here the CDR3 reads CASSPPTGVNEQFF. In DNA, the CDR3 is TGTGCCAGCAGCCCACCGACAGGGGTCAATGAGCAGTTCTTC.

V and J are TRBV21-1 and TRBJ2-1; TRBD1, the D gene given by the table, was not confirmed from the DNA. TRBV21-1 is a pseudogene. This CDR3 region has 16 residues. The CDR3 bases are TGTGCCAGCAGCAAAAGTGGAAGGACAGGGGTTATTGAGCAGTTCTTC. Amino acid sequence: CASSKSGRTGVIEQFF.

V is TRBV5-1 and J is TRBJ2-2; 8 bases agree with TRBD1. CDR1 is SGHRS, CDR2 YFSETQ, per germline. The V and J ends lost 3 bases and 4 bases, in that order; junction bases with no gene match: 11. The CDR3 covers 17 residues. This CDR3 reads CASSSPPGTGGTGELFF. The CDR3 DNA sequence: TGCGCCAGCAGCTCGCCCCCCGGGACAGGAGGCACCGGGGAGCTGTTTTTT.

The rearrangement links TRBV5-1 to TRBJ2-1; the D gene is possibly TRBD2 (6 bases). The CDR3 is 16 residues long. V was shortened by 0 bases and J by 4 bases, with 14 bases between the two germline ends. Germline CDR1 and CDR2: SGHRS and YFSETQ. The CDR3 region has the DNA TGCGCCAGCAGCTTGGCCGGGACTGGCCGTTACAATGAGCAGTTCTTC. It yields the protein CASSLAGTGRYNEQFF.

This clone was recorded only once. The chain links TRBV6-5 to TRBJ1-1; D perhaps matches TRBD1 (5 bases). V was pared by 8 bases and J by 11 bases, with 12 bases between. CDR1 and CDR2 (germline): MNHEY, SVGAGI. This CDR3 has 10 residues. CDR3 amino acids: CASFGGAAFF. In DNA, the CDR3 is TGTGCCAGCTTTGGAGGGGCGGCTTTCTTT.

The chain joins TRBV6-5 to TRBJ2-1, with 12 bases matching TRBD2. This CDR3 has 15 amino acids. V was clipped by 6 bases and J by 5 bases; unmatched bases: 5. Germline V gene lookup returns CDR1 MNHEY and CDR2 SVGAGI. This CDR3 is CASSRLAGVNNEQFF. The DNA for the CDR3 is TGTGCCAGCAGCCGACTAGCGGGGGTGAACAATGAGCAGTTCTTC.

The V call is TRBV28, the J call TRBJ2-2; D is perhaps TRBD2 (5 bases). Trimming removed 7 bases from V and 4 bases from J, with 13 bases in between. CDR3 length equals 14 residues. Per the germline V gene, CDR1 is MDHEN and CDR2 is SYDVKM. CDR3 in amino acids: CASTSGGTTGELFF. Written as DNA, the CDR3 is TGTGCCAGCACCTCAGGAGGCACCACCGGGGAGCTGTTTTTT.

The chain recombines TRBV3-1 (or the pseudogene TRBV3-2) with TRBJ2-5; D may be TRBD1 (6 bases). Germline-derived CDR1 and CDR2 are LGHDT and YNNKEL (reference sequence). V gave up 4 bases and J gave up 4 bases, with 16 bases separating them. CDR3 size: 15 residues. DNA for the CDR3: TGTGCCAGCAGCCGGGCTAGGGGGTCATTAGAGACCCAGTACTTC. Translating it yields CASSRARGSLETQYF.

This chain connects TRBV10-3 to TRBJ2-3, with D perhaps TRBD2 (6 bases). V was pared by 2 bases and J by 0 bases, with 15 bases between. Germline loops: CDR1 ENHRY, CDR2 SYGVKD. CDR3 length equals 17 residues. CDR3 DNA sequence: TGTGCCATCAGTGAGATCGTAGCGGTTGCTAGCACAGATACGCAGTATTTT. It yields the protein CAISEIVAVASTDTQYF.

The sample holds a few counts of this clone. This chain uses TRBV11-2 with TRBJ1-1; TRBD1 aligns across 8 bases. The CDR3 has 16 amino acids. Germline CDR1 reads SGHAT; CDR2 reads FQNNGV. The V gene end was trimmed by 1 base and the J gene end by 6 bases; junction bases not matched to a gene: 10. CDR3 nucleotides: TGTGCCAGCAGCTTAGGGGACAGGTTTGTTTATCCTGAAGCTTTCTTT. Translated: CASSLGDRFVYPEAFF.

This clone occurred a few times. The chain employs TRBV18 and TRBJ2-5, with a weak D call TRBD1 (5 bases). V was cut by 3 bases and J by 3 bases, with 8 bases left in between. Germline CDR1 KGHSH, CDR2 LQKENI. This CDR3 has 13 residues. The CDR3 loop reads CASSPGAEETQYF. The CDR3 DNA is TGTGCCAGCTCACCTGGGGCTGAAGAGACCCAGTACTTC.

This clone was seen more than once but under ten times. CDR3 loop: CSARGQRAFF. The CDR3, as DNA: TGCAGTGCTAGGGGACAACGCGCTTTCTTT. The chain recombines TRBV20-1 with TRBJ1-1; a weak D match, TRBD1 (6 bases). V gave up 3 bases and J gave up 11 bases, with 10 bases separating them. CDR3 size: 10 residues. Germline V CDR1 and CDR2: DFQATT, SNEGSKA (reference sequence).

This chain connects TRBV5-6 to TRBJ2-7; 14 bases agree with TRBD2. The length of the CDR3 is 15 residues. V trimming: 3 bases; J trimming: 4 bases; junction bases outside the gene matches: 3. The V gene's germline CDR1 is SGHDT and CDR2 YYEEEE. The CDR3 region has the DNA TGTGCCAGCAGCTCATGGACTAGCGGGAGGTACGAGCAGTACTTC. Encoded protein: CASSSWTSGRYEQYF.

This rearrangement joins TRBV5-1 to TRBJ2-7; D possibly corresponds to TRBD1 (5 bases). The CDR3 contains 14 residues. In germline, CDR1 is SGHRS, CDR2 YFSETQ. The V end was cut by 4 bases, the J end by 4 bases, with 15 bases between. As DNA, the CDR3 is TGCGCCAGCAGCACTACCACGACAGAGTACGAGCAGTACTTC. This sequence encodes CASSTTTTEYEQYF.